Below are 2 T cell receptor beta chains sequenced from a single sample in a study of blood T cell repertoires in COVID-19. Clones were read by immunoSEQ multiplex PCR, and TCRdb kept only the in-frame ones, dropping some. In the table there are 120,000 or so clones, 88% of which are singletons. The sequencing sample was made of peripheral blood. All receptors come from a human donor in a cohort sampled during active COVID-19.

The sample holds a few counts of this clone. The genes are TRBV30 and TRBJ1-5, with D possibly matching TRBD1 (6 bases). V was clipped by 5 bases and J by 6 bases, with 17 bases between them. The length of the CDR3 is 14 residues. Germline V lookup: CDR1 GTSNPN, CDR2 SVGIG (reference sequence). In nucleotides, the CDR3 is TGTGCCTGGCCGCACCACAGGGAGTCTCAGCCCCAGCATTTT. Encoded protein: CAWPHHRESQPQHF.

The CDR3, as DNA: TGTGCCAGCTCACCAAATCCCCCGGGATCCAAAAACATTCAGTACTTC. Translation: CASSPNPPGSKNIQYF. The V gene is TRBV18, the J gene TRBJ2-4; D possibly corresponds to TRBD2 (5 bases). The CDR3 is 16 residues long. CDR1 is KGHSH, CDR2 LQKENI, per germline. V was clipped by 2 bases and J by 2 bases, with 13 bases between them.